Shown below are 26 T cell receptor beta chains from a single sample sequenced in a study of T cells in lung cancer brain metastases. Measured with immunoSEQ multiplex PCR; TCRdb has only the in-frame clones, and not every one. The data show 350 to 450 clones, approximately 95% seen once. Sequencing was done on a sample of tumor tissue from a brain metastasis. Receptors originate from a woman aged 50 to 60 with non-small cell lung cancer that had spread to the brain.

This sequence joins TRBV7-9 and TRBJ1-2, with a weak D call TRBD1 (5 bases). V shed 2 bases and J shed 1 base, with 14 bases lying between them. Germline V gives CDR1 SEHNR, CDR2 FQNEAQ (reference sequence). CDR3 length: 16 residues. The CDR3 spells CASSLTAQEVNYGYTF. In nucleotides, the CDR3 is TGTGCCAGCAGCTTAACGGCACAGGAAGTTAACTATGGCTACACCTTC. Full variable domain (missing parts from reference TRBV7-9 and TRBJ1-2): DTGVSQNPRHKITKRGQNVTFRCDPISEHNRLYWYRQTLGQGPEFLTYFQNEAQLEKSRLLSDRFSAERPKGSFSTLEIQRTEQGDSAMYLCASSLTAQEVNYGYTFGSGTRLTVV.

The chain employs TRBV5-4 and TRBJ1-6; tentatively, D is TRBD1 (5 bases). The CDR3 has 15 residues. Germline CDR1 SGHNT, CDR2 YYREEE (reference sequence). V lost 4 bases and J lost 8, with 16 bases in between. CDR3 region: CASSPGGSFDSPLHF. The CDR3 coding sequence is TGTGCCAGCAGCCCCGGGGGGTCCTTTGATTCACCCCTCCACTTT.

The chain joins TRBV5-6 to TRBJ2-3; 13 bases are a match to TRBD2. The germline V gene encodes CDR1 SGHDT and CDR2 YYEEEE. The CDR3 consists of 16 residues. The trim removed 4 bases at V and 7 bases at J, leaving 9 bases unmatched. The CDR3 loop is CASSTELAGGLNTQYF. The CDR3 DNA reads TGTGCCAGCAGCACCGAACTAGCGGGGGGGCTGAATACGCAGTATTTT.

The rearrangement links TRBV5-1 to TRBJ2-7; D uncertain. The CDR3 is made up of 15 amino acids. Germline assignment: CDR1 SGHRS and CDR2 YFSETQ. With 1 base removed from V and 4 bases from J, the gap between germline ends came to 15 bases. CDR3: CASSLYGSSQYEQYF. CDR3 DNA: TGCGCCAGCAGCTTGTATGGTTCTTCACAGTACGAGCAGTACTTC.

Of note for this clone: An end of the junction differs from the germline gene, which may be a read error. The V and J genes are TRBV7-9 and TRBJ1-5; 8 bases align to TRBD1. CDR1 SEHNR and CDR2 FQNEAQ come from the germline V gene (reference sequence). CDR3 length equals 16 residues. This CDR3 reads CTSSYGQGRGNQPQHF. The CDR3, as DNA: TGTACCAGCAGTTACGGACAGGGCCGAGGCAATCAGCCCCAGCATTTT.

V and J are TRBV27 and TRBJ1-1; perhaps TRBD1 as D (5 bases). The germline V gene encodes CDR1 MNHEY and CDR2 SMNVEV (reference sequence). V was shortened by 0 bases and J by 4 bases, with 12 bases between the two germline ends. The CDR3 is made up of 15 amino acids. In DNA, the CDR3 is TGTGCCAGCAGTTTATCGAACGGGGGGAGCACTGAAGCTTTCTTT. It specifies CASSLSNGGSTEAFF.

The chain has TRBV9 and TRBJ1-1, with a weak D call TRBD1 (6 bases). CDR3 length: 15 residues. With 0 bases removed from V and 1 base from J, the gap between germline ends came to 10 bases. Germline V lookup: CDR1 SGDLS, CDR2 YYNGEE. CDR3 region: CASSVVNRENTEAFF. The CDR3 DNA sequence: TGTGCCAGCAGCGTAGTCAACAGGGAGAACACTGAAGCTTTCTTT.

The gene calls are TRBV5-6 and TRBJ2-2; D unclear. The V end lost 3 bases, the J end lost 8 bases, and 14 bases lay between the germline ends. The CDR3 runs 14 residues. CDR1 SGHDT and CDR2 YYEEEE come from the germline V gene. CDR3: CASSSLTGPGELFF. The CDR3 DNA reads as TGTGCCAGCAGCTCCTTAACTGGACCGGGGGAGCTGTTTTTT.

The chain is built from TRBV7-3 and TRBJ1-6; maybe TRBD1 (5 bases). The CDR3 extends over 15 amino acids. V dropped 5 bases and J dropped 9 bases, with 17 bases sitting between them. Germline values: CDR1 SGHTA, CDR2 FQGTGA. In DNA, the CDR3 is TGTGCCAGCAGCGAAACAGGCGGCCAGGGTTCACCCCTCCACTTT. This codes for CASSETGGQGSPLHF.

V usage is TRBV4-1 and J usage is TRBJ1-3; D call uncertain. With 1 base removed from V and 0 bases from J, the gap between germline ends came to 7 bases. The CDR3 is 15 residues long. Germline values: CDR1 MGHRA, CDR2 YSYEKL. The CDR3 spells CASSQGPNSGNTIYF. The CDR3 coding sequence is TGCGCCAGCAGCCAAGGACCGAACTCTGGAAACACCATATATTTT.

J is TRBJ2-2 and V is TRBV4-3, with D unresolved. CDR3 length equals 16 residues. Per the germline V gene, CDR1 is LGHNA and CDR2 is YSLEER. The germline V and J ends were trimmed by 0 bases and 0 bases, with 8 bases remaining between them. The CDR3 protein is CASSQDVRANTGELFF. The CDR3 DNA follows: TGCGCCAGCAGCCAAGATGTAAGGGCGAACACCGGGGAGCTGTTTTTT.

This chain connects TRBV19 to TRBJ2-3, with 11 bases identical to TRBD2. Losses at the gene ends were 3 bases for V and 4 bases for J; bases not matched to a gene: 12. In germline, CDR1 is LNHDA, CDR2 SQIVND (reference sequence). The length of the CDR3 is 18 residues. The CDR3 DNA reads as TGTGCCAGTAGTATGAAATTAGCGGGGGGGGCCGGGCCAGATACGCAGTATTTT. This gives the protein CASSMKLAGGAGPDTQYF.

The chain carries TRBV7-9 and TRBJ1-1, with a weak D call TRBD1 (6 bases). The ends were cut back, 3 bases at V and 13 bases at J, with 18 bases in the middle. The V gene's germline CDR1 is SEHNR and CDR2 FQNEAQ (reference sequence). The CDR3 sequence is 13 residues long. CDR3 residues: CASSLGGRRDVFF. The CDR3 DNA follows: TGTGCCAGCAGCTTGGGGGGCAGGCGAGACGTTTTCTTT.

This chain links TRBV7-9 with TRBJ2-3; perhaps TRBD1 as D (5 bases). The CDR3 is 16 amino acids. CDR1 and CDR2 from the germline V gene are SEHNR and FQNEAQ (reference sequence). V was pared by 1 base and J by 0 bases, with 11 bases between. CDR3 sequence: CASSLGRARSTDTQYF. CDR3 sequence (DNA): TGTGCCAGCAGCTTAGGCAGGGCCCGAAGCACAGATACGCAGTATTTT.

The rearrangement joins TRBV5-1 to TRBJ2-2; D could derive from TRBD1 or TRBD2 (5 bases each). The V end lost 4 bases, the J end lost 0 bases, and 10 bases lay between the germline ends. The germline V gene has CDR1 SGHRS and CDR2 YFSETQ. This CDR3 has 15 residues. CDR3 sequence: CASSTGDANTGELFF. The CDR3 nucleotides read TGCGCCAGCAGCACCGGGGACGCGAACACCGGGGAGCTGTTTTTT.

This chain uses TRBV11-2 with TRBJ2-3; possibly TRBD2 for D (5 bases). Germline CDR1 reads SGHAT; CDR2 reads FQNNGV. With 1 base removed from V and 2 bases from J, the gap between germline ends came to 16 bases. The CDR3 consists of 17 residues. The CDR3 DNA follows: TGTGCCAGCAGCTTAGGAGGGCCCGAACCTTACACAGATACGCAGTATTTT. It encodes CASSLGGPEPYTDTQYF.

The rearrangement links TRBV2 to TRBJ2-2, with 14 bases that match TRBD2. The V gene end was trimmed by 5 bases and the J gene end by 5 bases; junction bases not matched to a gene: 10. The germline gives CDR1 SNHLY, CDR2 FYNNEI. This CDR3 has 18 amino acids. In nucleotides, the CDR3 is TGTGCCAGCAGTCGGACTAGCGGGGGGAGCAAGTCGACCGGGGAGCTGTTTTTT. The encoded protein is CASSRTSGGSKSTGELFF. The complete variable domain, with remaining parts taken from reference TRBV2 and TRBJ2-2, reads EPEVTQTPSHQVTQMGQEVILRCVPISNHLYFYWYRQILGQKVEFLVSFYNNEISEKSEIFDDQFSVERPDGSNFTLKIRSTKLEDSAMYFCASSRTSGGSKSTGELFFGEGSRLTVL.

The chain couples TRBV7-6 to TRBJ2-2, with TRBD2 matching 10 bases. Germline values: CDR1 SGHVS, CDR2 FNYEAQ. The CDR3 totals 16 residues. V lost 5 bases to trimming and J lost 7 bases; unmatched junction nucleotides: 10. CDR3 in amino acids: CASSPIPSGGIGELFF. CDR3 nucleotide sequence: TGTGCCAGCAGCCCCATTCCTAGCGGGGGTATCGGGGAGCTGTTTTTT.

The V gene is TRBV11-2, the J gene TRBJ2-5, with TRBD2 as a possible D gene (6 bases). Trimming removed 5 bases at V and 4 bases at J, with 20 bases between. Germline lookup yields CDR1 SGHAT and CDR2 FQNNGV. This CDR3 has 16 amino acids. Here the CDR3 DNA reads TGTGCCAGCAGCAGCTGGCCGGGAGCCGGTAGAGAGACCCAGTACTTC. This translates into CASSSWPGAGRETQYF.

This chain's CDR3 is CASSSDSKKPQHF. Written as DNA, the CDR3 is TGTGCCAGCAGTTCTGATTCCAAGAAGCCCCAGCATTTT. The chain links TRBV6-5 to TRBJ1-5; D not certain. CDR1 is MNHEY and CDR2 is SVGAGI in the germline V gene. This CDR3 is 13 amino acids long. The ends were cut back, 4 bases at V and 8 bases at J, with 12 bases in the middle.

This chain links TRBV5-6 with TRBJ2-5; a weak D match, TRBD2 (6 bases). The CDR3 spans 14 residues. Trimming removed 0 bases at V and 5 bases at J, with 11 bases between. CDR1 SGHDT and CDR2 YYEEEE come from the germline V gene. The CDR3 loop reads CASSLGGGTETQYF. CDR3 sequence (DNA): TGTGCCAGCAGCTTGGGGGGAGGTACGGAGACCCAGTACTTC.

The CDR3 DNA is TGTGCCAGCAGTCGGACAGGGGTCACTGAAGCTTTCTTT. Its protein product is CASSRTGVTEAFF. This chain links TRBV6-6 with TRBJ1-1; 9 bases fit TRBD1. This CDR3 comprises 13 residues. The germline V gene has CDR1 MNHNY and CDR2 SVGAGI (reference sequence). V was clipped by 5 bases and J by 4 bases; unmatched bases: 2.

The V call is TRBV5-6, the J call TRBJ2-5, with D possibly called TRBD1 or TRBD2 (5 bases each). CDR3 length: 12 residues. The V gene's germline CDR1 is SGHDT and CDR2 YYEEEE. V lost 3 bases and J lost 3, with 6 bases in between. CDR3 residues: CASSWDEETQYF. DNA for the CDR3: TGTGCCAGCAGCTGGGACGAAGAGACCCAGTACTTC. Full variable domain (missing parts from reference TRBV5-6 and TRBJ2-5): DAGVTQSPTHLIKTRGQQVTLRCSPKSGHDTVSWYQQALGQGPQFIFQYYEEEERQRGNFPDRFSGHQFPNYSSELNVNALLLGDSALYLCASSWDEETQYFGPGTRLLVL.

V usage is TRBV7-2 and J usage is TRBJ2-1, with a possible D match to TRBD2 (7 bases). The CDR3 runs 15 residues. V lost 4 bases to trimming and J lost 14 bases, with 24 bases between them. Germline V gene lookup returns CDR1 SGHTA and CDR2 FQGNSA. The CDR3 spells CASSSGGWAGAGEFF. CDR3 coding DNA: TGTGCCAGCAGCTCTGGTGGGTGGGCGGGGGCCGGGGAGTTCTTC.

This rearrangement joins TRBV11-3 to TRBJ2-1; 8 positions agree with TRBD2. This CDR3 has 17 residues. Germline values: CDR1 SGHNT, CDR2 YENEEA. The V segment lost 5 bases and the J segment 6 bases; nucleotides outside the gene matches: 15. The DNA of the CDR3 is TGTGCCAGCAGCCCCCGTTCGAGCGGGGGCCCTGTCAATGAGCAGTTCTTC. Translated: CASSPRSSGGPVNEQFF.

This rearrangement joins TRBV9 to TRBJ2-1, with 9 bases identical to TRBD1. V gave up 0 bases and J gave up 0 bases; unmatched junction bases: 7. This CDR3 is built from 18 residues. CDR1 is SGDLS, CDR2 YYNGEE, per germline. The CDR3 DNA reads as TGTGCCAGCAGCGTAGAGGACAGGGGTCGGGGCTCCTACAATGAGCAGTTCTTC. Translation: CASSVEDRGRGSYNEQFF.